This T cell receptor (beta chain) stems from a study of T cell changes during pregnancy in multiple sclerosis. The ends lost 5 bases at V and 9 bases at J; junction bases unmatched: 6. Germline V gives CDR1 SGHVS, CDR2 FNYEAQ. The CDR3 runs 14 residues. Profiled with immunoSEQ multiplex PCR; TCRdb holds only in-frame clones, not every one. This table holds approximately 46,000 clones, around 89% found once. The material sequenced was peripheral blood, taken after pregnancy. The V and J genes are TRBV7-6 and TRBJ1-6, with 8 bases matching TRBD1. The sequence was obtained from a female donor in good health, enrolled as a control in a pregnancy study. The CDR3 here is CASSLGQGGSPLHF. The CDR3 coding sequence is TGTGCCAGCAGCCTAGGACAGGGAGGTTCACCCCTCCACTTT.